The 22 T cell receptor beta chains reported below all come from one sample, sequenced in a study of blood T cell repertoires in COVID-19 (dated by TCRdb to about 2020). Library creation used the immunoSEQ multiplex PCR assay. TCRdb holds this immuneACCESS table with in-frame rearrangements only. Some clones are missing; in checked studies, unresolved V genes explain under half, and the rest has no known cause. The sample includes some 200,000 clones, with roughly four fifths observed a single time. Of the sample, over 4% falls within the top ten clones. Sequences were obtained from peripheral blood. The source of these receptors is a woman between 65 and 79 years old with COVID-19, enrolled during active disease.

The chain carries TRBV29-1 and TRBJ2-7, with 11 positions matching TRBD2. The length of the CDR3 is 13 residues. The V gene's germline CDR1 is SQVTM and CDR2 ANQGSEA. The CDR3: CPCFGLAGYEQYF. CDR3 in DNA: TGCCCGTGCTTCGGACTAGCGGGCTACGAGCAGTACTTC.

This rearrangement joins TRBV7-2 to TRBJ2-7; 7 positions match TRBD1. V shed 1 base, J shed 2 bases, and the junction held 5 bases outside the gene matches. This CDR3 is 15 amino acids long. Germline CDR1 is SGHTA and CDR2 is FQGNSA. The DNA of the CDR3 is TGTGCCAGCAGCTTAGAGGGGGCGGCAGCCTACGAGCAGTACTTC. Translating gives CASSLEGAAAYEQYF. The entire variable domain, with the rest obtained from reference TRBV7-2 and TRBJ2-7, is as follows: GAGVSQSPSNKVTEKGKDVELRCDPISGHTALYWYRQSLGQGLEFLIYFQGNSAPDKSGLPSDRFSAERTGGSVSTLTIQRTQQEDSAVYLCASSLEGAAAYEQYFGPGTRLTVT.

This clone was observed a single time. The chain employs TRBV7-2 and TRBJ1-1; D possibly corresponds to TRBD1 (6 bases). The CDR3 spans 14 residues. Trimming stripped 3 bases from V and 5 bases from J, with 13 bases between. Germline CDR1 is SGHTA and CDR2 is FQGNSA. CDR3 bases: TGTGCCAGCAGCTTCCAGGGGATTGGAACTGAAGCTTTCTTT. Protein: CASSFQGIGTEAFF.

This clone showed up just a few times. This chain links TRBV30 with TRBJ1-5; unclear D gene. The V end lost 0 bases, the J end lost 3 bases, and 12 bases lay between the germline ends. The germline gives CDR1 GTSNPN, CDR2 SVGIG (reference sequence). This CDR3 spans 15 amino acids. The CDR3 loop is CAWSVGFGSNQPQHF. The CDR3 bases are TGTGCCTGGAGTGTAGGATTCGGGTCCAATCAGCCCCAGCATTTT.

The V call is TRBV10-3, the J call TRBJ2-7, with 7 bases that match TRBD1. V gave up 10 bases and J gave up 5 bases; unmatched junction bases: 8. From germline, CDR1 is ENHRY and CDR2 SYGVKD. The CDR3 runs to 12 residues. CDR3 nucleotide sequence: TGTGCCAGCCGGGACAGTCAGGACGAGCAGTACTTC. This translates into CASRDSQDEQYF.

V usage is TRBV9 and J usage is TRBJ2-2; D may be TRBD1 (6 bases). V gave up 3 bases and J gave up 4 bases, with 13 bases separating them. The germline gives CDR1 SGDLS, CDR2 YYNGEE. CDR3 length: 15 residues. CDR3 in amino acids: CASSAPTGRTGELFF. The CDR3 DNA reads TGTGCCAGCAGCGCCCCGACAGGACGCACCGGGGAGCTGTTTTTT. Full variable domain (remainder filled in from reference TRBV9 and TRBJ2-2): DSGVTQTPKHLITATGQRVTLRCSPRSGDLSVYWYQQSLDQGLQFLIQYYNGEERAKGNILERFSAQQFPDLHSELNLSSLELGDSALYFCASSAPTGRTGELFFGEGSRLTVL.

This sequence joins TRBV7-8 and TRBJ1-2; D is perhaps TRBD1 (6 bases). Trimming stripped 3 bases from V and 8 bases from J, with 13 bases between. From germline, CDR1 is SGHVS and CDR2 FQNEAQ. CDR3 size: 13 residues. CDR3 sequence: CASSLGGAQGYTF. CDR3 nucleotide sequence: TGTGCCAGCAGCTTGGGGGGGGCTCAGGGCTACACCTTC.

About this clone itself: One end of the junction fails to match germline, which may point to a read error. This chain joins TRBV9 and TRBJ2-7, with a possible D match to TRBD1 (5 bases). The germline V gene has CDR1 SGDLS and CDR2 YYNGEE. The CDR3 runs to 10 residues. The CDR3 sequence is CASRVLDSPF. In DNA, the CDR3 is TGTGCCAGCAGAGTTCTTGACAGTCCCTTC.

This chain links TRBV2 with TRBJ1-3, with TRBD1 matching over 9 bases. With V trimmed by 5 bases and J by 3 bases, 5 bases remained unmatched. Germline V gene lookup returns CDR1 SNHLY and CDR2 FYNNEI. The CDR3 consists of 15 residues. CDR3: CASSWSDRGGNTIYF. The CDR3 nucleotides are TGTGCCAGCAGTTGGTCGGACAGGGGTGGAAACACCATATATTTT.

V and J are TRBV19 and TRBJ1-6; TRBD1 agrees at 9 bases. Germline assignment: CDR1 LNHDA and CDR2 SQIVND (reference sequence). This CDR3 contains 15 residues. The V segment lost 5 bases and the J segment 10 bases; nucleotides outside the gene matches: 9. Written as DNA, the CDR3 is TGTGCCAGTAGTTCAGGACAGGGGAAAGGATCACCCCTCCACTTT. This encodes CASSSGQGKGSPLHF.

The chain has TRBV9 and TRBJ2-4, with a tentative D call TRBD1 (6 bases). This CDR3 is 14 amino acids long. From germline, CDR1 is SGDLS and CDR2 YYNGEE. V was pared by 1 base and J by 8 bases, with 13 bases between. Here the CDR3 DNA reads TGTGCCAGCAGCGTAAGTCCCAGGGGTGACATTCAGTACTTC. It is translated as CASSVSPRGDIQYF.

This chain links TRBV29-1 with TRBJ2-5; a weak D match, TRBD2 (7 bases). V was shortened by 0 bases and J by 4 bases, with 12 bases between the two germline ends. Germline assignment: CDR1 SQVTM and CDR2 ANQGSEA. This CDR3 spans 14 amino acids. The CDR3 nucleotides are TGCAGCGTTGAAGATCTGGGGGGGGCAGAGACCCAGTACTTC. Translated: CSVEDLGGAETQYF. The variable domain in full, with the rest retrieved from reference TRBV29-1 and TRBJ2-5, is SAVISQKPSRDICQRGTSLTIQCQVDSQVTMMFWYRQQPGQSLTLIATANQGSEATYESGFVIDKFPISRPNLTFSTLTVSNMSPEDSSIYLCSVEDLGGAETQYFGPGTRLLVL.

The chain uses TRBV7-9 and TRBJ2-1; D is undetermined. This CDR3 contains 11 residues. CDR1 is SEHNR and CDR2 is FQNEAQ in the germline V gene (reference sequence). The V and J ends lost 3 bases and 9 bases respectively, with 6 bases between them. DNA for the CDR3: TGTGCCAGCAGCTTCATTGTTGAGCAGTTCTTC. This codes for CASSFIVEQFF.

The genes are TRBV6-2 or TRBV6-3 and TRBJ1-1; tentative D call: TRBD1 (6 bases). This CDR3 comprises 12 residues. Germline V lookup: CDR1 MNHEY, CDR2 SVGEGT. The germline V and J ends were trimmed by 6 bases and 8 bases, with 13 bases remaining between them. Written as DNA, the CDR3 is TGTGCCAGCAGCACTCACAGGGAGGAAGCTTTCTTT. This encodes CASSTHREEAFF.

CDR3 bases: TGTGCCTGGAGTCCAGTCGCGACAGAAGAGACCCAGTACTTC. Translation gives CAWSPVATEETQYF. The chain links TRBV30 to TRBJ2-5; TRBD1 might be the D (5 bases). Germline-derived CDR1 and CDR2 are GTSNPN and SVGIG (reference sequence). The CDR3 spans 14 residues. The ends were cut back, 2 bases at V and 3 bases at J, with 13 bases in the middle.

The rearrangement links TRBV5-1 to TRBJ2-1, with unresolved D. V gave up 2 bases and J gave up 0 bases, with 12 bases separating them. Germline V gives CDR1 SGHRS, CDR2 YFSETQ. This CDR3 comprises 16 residues. The CDR3 spells CASSFSLDSSYNEQFF. The CDR3 nucleotides read TGCGCCAGCAGCTTTTCCCTAGATAGCTCCTACAATGAGCAGTTCTTC.

The chain has TRBV28 and TRBJ2-3; TRBD2 might be the D (6 bases). Germline values: CDR1 MDHEN, CDR2 SYDVKM. This CDR3 has 16 amino acids. Trimming took 6 bases from V and 2 from J, leaving 18 bases between them. CDR3 DNA sequence: TGTGCCAGCAGCTCCCAGGAGGGGAGTTCCACAGATACGCAGTATTTT. Translating gives CASSSQEGSSTDTQYF.

On this clone: Other DNA sequences within the sample encode an identical CDR3. The chain combines TRBV7-2 with TRBJ1-5, with D unclear. Trimming cost V 3 bases and J 7 bases, with 10 bases left between them. Germline V lookup: CDR1 SGHTA, CDR2 FQGNSA. The CDR3 contains 13 residues. CDR3 loop: CASSLGGSQPQHF. CDR3 DNA: TGTGCCAGCAGCTTGGGAGGTTCCCAGCCCCAGCATTTT.

This clone was detected only once. V is TRBV5-1 and J is TRBJ2-7; 7 positions agree with TRBD2. The CDR3 runs 16 residues. Trimming at V came to 0 bases and at J to 3 bases, leaving 9 bases not matched to a gene. The germline CDR1 and CDR2 sequences are SGHRS and YFSETQ. CDR3 sequence: CASSLVGGRTLYEQYF. The DNA for the CDR3 is TGCGCCAGCAGCTTGGTGGGGGGGAGGACTCTCTACGAGCAGTACTTC. Together with reference TRBV5-1 and TRBJ2-7, the CDR3 gives the full variable domain: KAGVTQTPRYLIKTRGQQVTLSCSPISGHRSVSWYQQTPGQGLQFLFEYFSETQRNKGNFPGRFSGRQFSNSRSEMNVSTLELGDSALYLCASSLVGGRTLYEQYFGPGTRLTVT.

The chain couples TRBV6-5 to TRBJ1-4; D gene ambiguous. Germline CDR1 is MNHEY and CDR2 is SVGAGI. This CDR3 has 16 amino acids. V lost 0 bases and J 8 bases, leaving 16 bases between the germline ends. DNA of the CDR3: TGTGCCAGCAGTTACTCGTCTGGGCACCTCGGCGAAAAACTGTTTTTT. Translating it yields CASSYSSGHLGEKLFF.

This chain connects TRBV10-3 to TRBJ2-5, with TRBD1 as a possible D gene (5 bases). Trimming removed 3 bases at V and 1 base at J, with 12 bases between. Germline values: CDR1 ENHRY, CDR2 SYGVKD. This CDR3 contains 15 residues. The CDR3 loop is CAISESRQGQETQYF. In nucleotides, the CDR3 is TGTGCCATCAGTGAATCGCGGCAGGGCCAAGAGACCCAGTACTTC.

The V and J genes are TRBV5-1 and TRBJ2-3, with D perhaps matching TRBD2 (5 bases). This CDR3 spans 17 amino acids. Germline V gives CDR1 SGHRS, CDR2 YFSETQ. Trimming took off 1 base at V and 0 bases at J, with 15 bases between the two ends. In DNA, the CDR3 is TGCGCCAGCAGCTTGATGCCGGGAATGGTTAGCACAGATACGCAGTATTTT. This gives the protein CASSLMPGMVSTDTQYF.